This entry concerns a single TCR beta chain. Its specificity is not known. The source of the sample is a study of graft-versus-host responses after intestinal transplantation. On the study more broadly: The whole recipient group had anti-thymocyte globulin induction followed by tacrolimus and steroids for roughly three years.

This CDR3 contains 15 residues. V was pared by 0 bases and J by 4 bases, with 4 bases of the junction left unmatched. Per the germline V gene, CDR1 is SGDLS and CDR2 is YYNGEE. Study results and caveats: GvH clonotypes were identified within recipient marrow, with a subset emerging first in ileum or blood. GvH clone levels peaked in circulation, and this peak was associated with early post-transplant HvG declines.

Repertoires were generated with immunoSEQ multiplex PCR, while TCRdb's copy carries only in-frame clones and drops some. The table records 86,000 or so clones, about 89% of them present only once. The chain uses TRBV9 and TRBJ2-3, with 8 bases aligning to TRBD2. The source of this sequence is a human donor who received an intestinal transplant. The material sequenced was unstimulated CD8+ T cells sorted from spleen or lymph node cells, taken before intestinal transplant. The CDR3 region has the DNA TGTGCCAGCAGCGTAGCGGGAGGGCCGGCAGATACGCAGTATTTT. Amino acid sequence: CASSVAGGPADTQYF.